The 21 T cell receptor beta chains reported below all come from one sample, sequenced in a study of blood T cell repertoires in COVID-19 (dated by TCRdb to the early 2020s). Libraries were constructed by the immunoSEQ multiplex PCR assay. TCRdb retrieved this table from immuneACCESS and kept in-frame rearrangements only. Not all clones are present; in checked studies, unresolved V genes account for under half, and no reason is known for the remainder. The sample table records around 62,000 clones; approximately 88% of these occur just once. In total, the top ten clones hold 43% of the sample. The sample comprised peripheral blood. The source is a woman aged 55-69 years with COVID-19, enrolled during active disease.

The CDR3 loop is CASSSGTGWDTQYF. The DNA of the CDR3 is TGCGCCAGCAGCTCTGGGACAGGGTGGGATACGCAGTATTTT. The chain has TRBV5-1 and TRBJ2-3; the match to TRBD1 covers 9 bases. J was trimmed by 6 bases and V by 3 bases; bases with no gene match: 5. CDR3 length equals 14 residues. Germline V CDR1 and CDR2: SGHRS, YFSETQ. The whole variable domain, remainder taken from reference TRBV5-1 and TRBJ2-3, is KAGVTQTPRYLIKTRGQQVTLSCSPISGHRSVSWYQQTPGQGLQFLFEYFSETQRNKGNFPGRFSGRQFSNSRSEMNVSTLELGDSALYLCASSSGTGWDTQYFGPGTRLTVL.

The table lists this clone with a count of one. The rearrangement uses TRBV15 and TRBJ1-2; 8 nucleotides agree with TRBD1. CDR1 is LNHNV and CDR2 is YYDKDF in the germline V gene (reference sequence). The CDR3 sequence is 14 residues long. Trimming removed 2 bases from V and 4 bases from J; junction bases left unmatched: 3. The CDR3 protein is CATSRSDRGYGYTF. DNA for the CDR3: TGTGCCACCAGCAGATCAGACAGGGGCTATGGCTACACCTTC. The full variable domain, its missing parts supplied by reference TRBV15 and TRBJ1-2, is DAMVIQNPRYQVTQFGKPVTLSCSQTLNHNVMYWYQQKSSQAPKLLFHYYDKDFNNEADTPDNFQSRRPNTSFCFLDIRSPGLGDTAMYLCATSRSDRGYGYTFGSGTRLTVV.

The rearrangement joins TRBV2 to TRBJ1-5; D unresolved. This CDR3 is built from 13 residues. The germline V gene encodes CDR1 SNHLY and CDR2 FYNNEI. Trimming pared 7 bases from V and 2 bases from J, leaving 9 bases between. CDR3 protein: CASIGEGNQPQHF. The CDR3, as DNA: TGTGCCAGCATCGGTGAGGGCAATCAGCCCCAGCATTTT.

The V and J genes are TRBV15 and TRBJ2-7; 9 positions agree with TRBD1. V was pared by 0 bases and J by 7 bases, with 4 bases of the junction left unmatched. This CDR3 is built from 14 residues. The germline gives CDR1 LNHNV, CDR2 YYDKDF (reference sequence). The CDR3 bases are TGTGCCACCAGCAGAGAAGCGACAGGGGGAGAGCAGTACTTC. Translation: CATSREATGGEQYF.

This clone showed up just once. The chain employs TRBV29-1 and TRBJ2-7; D remains unclear. The V end lost 6 bases, the J end lost 5 bases, and 20 bases lay between the germline ends. Germline loops: CDR1 SQVTM, CDR2 ANQGSEA. CDR3 length: 14 amino acids. CDR3 in DNA: TGCAGCGTGACGCGCCCCCCAGGAACCCACGAGCAGTACTTC. Its translation: CSVTRPPGTHEQYF.

The chain has TRBV12-3 or TRBV12-4 and TRBJ2-1; D may be TRBD1 (6 bases). There are 12 residues in the CDR3. The V end lost 6 bases, the J end lost 7 bases, and 10 bases lay between the germline ends. CDR3 in DNA: TGTGCCAGCAGCCCTACAGGGAATGAGCAGTTCTTC. It specifies CASSPTGNEQFF.

The chain joins TRBV7-6 to TRBJ2-1, with D perhaps matching TRBD2 (6 bases). CDR3 length equals 14 residues. Germline CDR1 and CDR2: SGHVS and FNYEAQ. The V gene lost 1 base and the J gene lost 9 bases, with 13 bases spanning the gap. For the CDR3, the DNA is TGTGCCAGCAGCTTAGTCGTGGCCGGGGGTGAGCAGTTCTTC. This gives the protein CASSLVVAGGEQFF.

The CDR3 DNA reads TGTGCCAGCAGCTTGAACGGTTTAACGGATGGCTACACCTTC. Translating it yields CASSLNGLTDGYTF. The genes are TRBV5-6 and TRBJ1-2; D uncertain. Trimming shortened V by 1 base and J by 6 bases, and 13 bases separated the two germline ends. The V gene's germline CDR1 is SGHDT and CDR2 YYEEEE. CDR3 length: 14 amino acids. Supplemented by reference TRBV5-6 and TRBJ1-2, the full variable domain reads DAGVTQSPTHLIKTRGQQVTLRCSPKSGHDTVSWYQQALGQGPQFIFQYYEEEERQRGNFPDRFSGHQFPNYSSELNVNALLLGDSALYLCASSLNGLTDGYTFGSGTRLTVV.

The table lists this clone with a count of one. The CDR3, as DNA: TGTGCCAGCAGCTGGGGGGTGCGCGGGAGTTTCAATGAGCAGTTCTTC. Translation gives CASSWGVRGSFNEQFF. This chain connects TRBV7-2 to TRBJ2-1; 7 bases match TRBD2. V shed 4 bases, J shed 6 bases, and the junction held 12 bases outside the gene matches. The CDR3 totals 16 residues. The germline CDR1 and CDR2 sequences are SGHTA and FQGNSA.

The rearrangement joins TRBV6-2 or TRBV6-3 to TRBJ1-6, with D possibly TRBD1 on 5 matching bases. Trimming stripped 6 bases from V and 5 bases from J, with 11 bases between. The CDR3 consists of 14 residues. The germline gives CDR1 MNHEY, CDR2 SVGEGT. The CDR3 region has the DNA TGTGCCAGCAGCGATACAGGAGATAATTCACCCCTCCACTTT. Translating gives CASSDTGDNSPLHF.

The V and J genes are TRBV2 and TRBJ2-6, with 10 bases identical to TRBD1. CDR1 and CDR2 (germline): SNHLY, FYNNEI. CDR3 size: 17 residues. V dropped 8 bases and J dropped 0; count of bases not matched to a gene: 7. The chain's CDR3 is CASPRDRGNSGANVLTF. The CDR3 DNA is TGTGCCAGCCCCCGGGACAGGGGCAACTCTGGGGCCAACGTCCTGACTTTC.

The CDR3 region is CASSQSPSGGIDTQYF. Here the CDR3 DNA reads TGCGCCAGCAGCCAATCCCCCAGCGGGGGTATAGATACGCAGTATTTT. This chain joins TRBV4-1 and TRBJ2-3, with 8 bases lining up with TRBD2. The V gene end was trimmed by 2 bases and the J gene end by 5 bases; junction bases not matched to a gene: 9. Germline loops: CDR1 MGHRA, CDR2 YSYEKL. The CDR3 loop spans 16 amino acids.

The rearrangement joins TRBV12-3 or TRBV12-4 to TRBJ2-7, with 8 bases aligning to TRBD1. The V segment lost 4 bases and the J segment 6 bases; nucleotides outside the gene matches: 5. The CDR3 is 13 residues long. The DNA for the CDR3 is TGTGCCAGCAGTTCCGACAGGGGAGGCGAGCAGTACTTC. Translating it yields CASSSDRGGEQYF.

This clone appeared a few times. The chain joins TRBV29-1 to TRBJ1-2; TRBD1 matches at 8 bases. Germline CDR1 SQVTM, CDR2 ANQGSEA. This CDR3 comprises 15 residues. Unmatched junction bases numbered 15, after V lost 7 bases and J lost 5 bases. In DNA form, the CDR3 reads TGCAGCGCTCAAGGGAGCGAGGACAGGGTTTATGGCTACACCTTC. As protein: CSAQGSEDRVYGYTF.

The chain's CDR3 is CASSQISPGQPEAFF. The CDR3, as DNA: TGCGCCAGCAGCCAGATATCCCCAGGGCAGCCTGAAGCTTTCTTT. This chain connects TRBV4-1 to TRBJ1-1; tentatively, D is TRBD1 (5 bases). The CDR3 spans 15 residues. Germline V gene lookup returns CDR1 MGHRA and CDR2 YSYEKL. V was pared by 3 bases and J by 6 bases, with 17 bases between.

This clone was found a few times. The chain employs TRBV5-4 and TRBJ2-7; D is perhaps TRBD1 (6 bases). CDR1 and CDR2 from the germline V gene are SGHNT and YYREEE (reference sequence). With 1 base removed from V and 3 bases from J, the gap between germline ends came to 8 bases. The CDR3 runs to 13 residues. In DNA, the CDR3 is TGTGCCAGCAGCTTGCAACAGGGCTACGAGCAGTACTTC. It specifies CASSLQQGYEQYF.

The V and J genes are TRBV12-5 and TRBJ2-7; the match to TRBD2 covers 9 bases. Germline lookup yields CDR1 LGHNT and CDR2 FRNRAP. V dropped 4 bases and J dropped 1; count of bases not matched to a gene: 8. The CDR3 sequence is 16 residues long. The CDR3: CASGWGGTSSSYEQYF. DNA for the CDR3: TGTGCTAGTGGTTGGGGGGGGACTAGCTCTTCCTACGAGCAGTACTTC.

The V and J genes are TRBV12-3 or TRBV12-4 and TRBJ2-1, with TRBD2 matching over 7 bases. The CDR3 has 12 amino acids. Trimming at V came to 5 bases and at J to 7 bases, leaving 2 bases not matched to a gene. The CDR3 reads CASSPGLNEQFF. Written as DNA, the CDR3 is TGTGCCAGCAGTCCGGGACTAAATGAGCAGTTCTTC.

This rearrangement joins TRBV4-3 to TRBJ2-7; no clear D gene. The length of the CDR3 is 14 residues. CDR1 is LGHNA, CDR2 YSLEER, per germline. Deletions cut 4 bases from V and 5 bases from J, with 15 bases between. In DNA, the CDR3 is TGCGCCAGCAGCCTTGAGATCTATCAGGACGAGCAGTACTTC. This translates into CASSLEIYQDEQYF.

The chain joins TRBV5-1 to TRBJ1-1; maybe TRBD1 (5 bases). Between the trimmed V and J ends, which lost 3 bases and 2 bases, there was a span of 14 bases. Germline values: CDR1 SGHRS, CDR2 YFSETQ. The CDR3 is 15 amino acids. CDR3 loop: CASSSGPGFNTEAFF. The CDR3 coding sequence is TGCGCCAGCAGCTCAGGCCCAGGGTTTAACACTGAAGCTTTCTTT. Complete variable domain (other parts from reference TRBV5-1 and TRBJ1-1): KAGVTQTPRYLIKTRGQQVTLSCSPISGHRSVSWYQQTPGQGLQFLFEYFSETQRNKGNFPGRFSGRQFSNSRSEMNVSTLELGDSALYLCASSSGPGFNTEAFFGQGTRLTVV.

The rearrangement uses TRBV5-8 and TRBJ2-3; 8 bases map to TRBD1. This CDR3 spans 18 amino acids. Trimming at V came to 1 base and at J to 4 bases, leaving 14 bases not matched to a gene. Germline V gene data show CDR1 as SGHTS and CDR2 as YDEGEE. The CDR3 DNA sequence: TGTGCCAGCAGCTTGTCGGCAGGGGGCAATCTCAGCCCAGATACGCAGTATTTT. It codes for CASSLSAGGNLSPDTQYF.